Shown below are 23 T cell receptor beta chains from a single sample sequenced in a study of T cell changes during pregnancy in multiple sclerosis. Sequencing was performed with immunoSEQ multiplex PCR; in TCRdb, only in-frame clones are kept and a portion is missing. The sample shows around 34,000 clones, 90% of them seen only once. The sample here was CD8+ T cells from peripheral blood mononuclear cells, taken before pregnancy. The receptors were sampled from a female donor with multiple sclerosis, enrolled in a pregnancy study.

This chain connects TRBV6-1 to TRBJ1-1; 7 nucleotides match TRBD1. CDR3 length: 12 residues. Trimming cost V 5 bases and J 8 bases; bases outside gene matches: 5. Germline loops: CDR1 MNHNS, CDR2 SASEGT. CDR3 DNA sequence: TGTGCCAGCAGTCGACAGGGTACGGAAGCTTTCTTT. Protein product: CASSRQGTEAFF.

V usage is TRBV23-1 and J usage is TRBJ2-7; 10 nucleotides line up with TRBD1. TRBV23-1 is identified as an open reading frame with a role that is uncertain. The CDR3 extends over 19 amino acids. V was clipped by 4 bases and J by 2 bases; unmatched bases: 17. CDR3 sequence reads: CASSRLGTGDRVQPYEQYF. The CDR3 DNA follows: TGCGCCAGCAGTCGGCTAGGGACAGGGGACCGAGTCCAACCCTACGAGCAGTACTTC.

This clone was seen just once. The CDR3 reads CASSERGSGGAYEQYF. For the CDR3, the DNA is TGTGCCAGCAGTGAAAGGGGTAGCGGGGGGGCCTACGAGCAGTACTTC. The chain joins TRBV25-1 to TRBJ2-5, with TRBD2 matching 11 bases. The DNA end lines up better with TRBJ2-7; the J call may be wrong. CDR3 length equals 16 residues. In germline, CDR1 is MGHDK, CDR2 SYGVNS.

This clone was counted only a few times. The rearrangement uses TRBV6-5 and TRBJ1-1; D is possibly TRBD1 (5 bases). The germline gives CDR1 MNHEY, CDR2 SVGAGI. V lost 2 bases to trimming and J lost 9 bases, with 10 bases between them. This CDR3 region has 12 residues. The CDR3 coding sequence is TGTGCCAGCAGTTACCATCAGGGCCAAGCTTTCTTT. Its protein product is CASSYHQGQAFF.

The chain uses TRBV7-9 and TRBJ1-5, with 8 bases matching TRBD1. The CDR3 extends over 16 amino acids. CDR1 is SEHNR, CDR2 FQNEAQ, per germline (reference sequence). V shed 3 bases, J shed 6 bases, and the junction held 10 bases outside the gene matches. The DNA of the CDR3 is TGTGCCAGCAGCTTTTCCCGGACAGGGTCCTCTCAGCCCCAGCATTTT. Translating gives CASSFSRTGSSQPQHF.

V and J are TRBV6-1 and TRBJ2-7; D uncertain. This CDR3 has 14 residues. The germline V and J ends were trimmed by 2 bases and 3 bases, with 11 bases remaining between them. Germline CDR1 reads MNHNS; CDR2 reads SASEGT. The DNA for the CDR3 is TGTGCCAGCAGTGAAAAGACACTCTTCTACGAGCAGTACTTC. It yields the protein CASSEKTLFYEQYF.

For the CDR3, the DNA is TGTGCCAGTAGTGCTAGCGGGAGGGTCGGCGAGCAGTACTTC. Protein product: CASSASGRVGEQYF. V is TRBV19 and J is TRBJ2-7, with 12 bases identical to TRBD2. The CDR3 consists of 14 residues. Germline CDR1 is LNHDA and CDR2 is SQIVND (reference sequence). J lost 6 bases, V lost 5 bases, and 5 bases had no gene match.

This chain connects TRBV5-7 to TRBJ2-4, with TRBD2 matching over 8 bases. TRBV5-7 is reported as an ORF; its role is uncertain. The CDR3 loop spans 15 amino acids. After removal of 3 bases from V and 1 base from J, the junction contained 3 bases not matched to a gene. CDR3 sequence: CASSSRGGAKNIQYF. CDR3 coding DNA: TGTGCCAGCAGCTCACGGGGGGGGGCCAAAAACATTCAGTACTTC.

The J gene is TRBJ2-7, the V gene TRBV4-1; a possible D gene is TRBD2 (6 bases). V was clipped by 2 bases and J by 3 bases, with 8 bases between them. From germline, CDR1 is MGHRA and CDR2 YSYEKL. The CDR3 extends over 13 amino acids. The CDR3 region has the DNA TGCGCCAGCAGCCAAAACGGGGGCTACGAGCAGTACTTC. This encodes CASSQNGGYEQYF.

This chain joins TRBV11-2 and TRBJ2-2; 10 bases are shared with TRBD1. This CDR3 has 16 residues. The V gene's germline CDR1 is SGHAT and CDR2 FQNNGV. V lost 5 bases to trimming and J lost 7 bases; unmatched junction nucleotides: 10. The chain's CDR3 is CASSLRTTGGDGELFF. CDR3 nucleotide sequence: TGTGCCAGCAGCCTCCGGACGACAGGGGGCGACGGGGAGCTGTTTTTT. Supplemented by reference TRBV11-2 and TRBJ2-2, the full variable domain reads EAGVAQSPRYKIIEKRQSVAFWCNPISGHATLYWYQQILGQGPKLLIQFQNNGVVDDSQLPKDRFSAERLKGVDSTLKIQPAKLEDSAVYLCASSLRTTGGDGELFFGEGSRLTVL.

The chain employs TRBV27 and TRBJ2-3, with 7 bases lining up with TRBD2. CDR3 length equals 15 residues. After removal of 5 bases from V and 5 bases from J, the junction contained 10 bases not matched to a gene. Germline-derived CDR1 and CDR2 are MNHEY and SMNVEV (reference sequence). The CDR3 coding sequence is TGTGCCAGCAGTGCTGAGGGGCAGCGGGGAGATACGCAGTATTTT. Translating gives CASSAEGQRGDTQYF.

J is TRBJ1-1 and V is TRBV5-6; D not certain. This CDR3 contains 12 residues. CDR1 is SGHDT, CDR2 YYEEEE, per germline. Trimming took 0 bases from V and 7 from J, leaving 7 bases between them. The CDR3 DNA is TGTGCCAGCAGCTTGGGGGCAGTTGAAGCTTTCTTT. This translates into CASSLGAVEAFF.

Written as DNA, the CDR3 is TGTGCCAGCAGTTCCAGCGGAAGCTCCCTCAATGAGCAGTTCTTC. Its protein is CASSSSGSSLNEQFF. This chain joins TRBV2 and TRBJ2-1; perhaps TRBD2 as D (5 bases). This CDR3 comprises 15 residues. The V and J ends lost 5 bases and 6 bases respectively, with 17 bases between them. Germline-derived CDR1 and CDR2 are SNHLY and FYNNEI.

The J gene is TRBJ1-1, the V gene TRBV10-2, with D tentatively TRBD1 (5 bases). V lost 3 bases, J lost 0 bases, and 11 bases lay in between. Germline CDR1 reads WSHSY; CDR2 reads SAAADI. CDR3 length equals 15 residues. The CDR3 nucleotides read TGCGCCAGCAGTGATCAGGGCGTTATGAACACTGAAGCTTTCTTT. Its translation: CASSDQGVMNTEAFF.

J is TRBJ1-4 and V is TRBV4-2, with D possibly TRBD1 on 6 matching bases. Germline V gene sequence: CDR1 LGHNA, CDR2 YNFKEQ. Deletions cut 0 bases from V and 6 bases from J, with 17 bases between. The CDR3 runs 17 residues. CDR3 in DNA: TGTGCCAGCAGCCAAGATAGCGGGGGGGGCCCGGATGAAAAACTGTTTTTT. This sequence encodes CASSQDSGGGPDEKLFF.

This clone appeared a single time. The chain uses TRBV13 and TRBJ1-4; a weak D match, TRBD1 (5 bases). With 5 bases removed from V and 5 bases from J, the gap between germline ends came to 15 bases. Germline CDR1 PRHDT, CDR2 FYEKMQ (reference sequence). The CDR3 sequence is 15 residues long. CDR3 bases: TGTGCCAGCAGCGCTCGGGACTTTATAAATGAAAAACTGTTTTTT. Its translation: CASSARDFINEKLFF.

The CDR3 sequence: CASSFGGGADTQYF. The CDR3 DNA follows: TGTGCCAGCAGCTTTGGAGGGGGCGCAGATACGCAGTATTTT. The rearrangement joins TRBV5-4 to TRBJ2-3; a possible D gene is TRBD1 (7 bases). The germline V gene has CDR1 SGHNT and CDR2 YYREEE (reference sequence). V lost 2 bases, J lost 4 bases, and 11 bases lay in between. The CDR3 totals 14 residues.

The rearrangement uses TRBV4-3 and TRBJ2-1, with D maybe TRBD1 (5 bases). CDR3 size: 14 residues. Trimming pared 3 bases from V and 10 bases from J, leaving 16 bases between. Germline V gene sequence: CDR1 LGHNA, CDR2 YSLEER. CDR3 bases: TGCGCCAGCAGCCAGCCCTATGGGCAGGGCGAGCAGTTCTTC. Translating it yields CASSQPYGQGEQFF.

The chain links TRBV11-2 to TRBJ1-2; TRBD1 might be the D (6 bases). The V end lost 4 bases, the J end lost 4 bases, and 10 bases lay between the germline ends. The germline V gene has CDR1 SGHAT and CDR2 FQNNGV. There are 13 residues in the CDR3. The CDR3 loop reads CASSSGAGYGYTF. DNA for the CDR3: TGTGCCAGCAGCTCAGGGGCCGGCTATGGCTACACCTTC.

The V gene is TRBV5-1, the J gene TRBJ2-7, with 14 bases fitting TRBD2. The CDR3 length is 15 residues. J lost 4 bases, V lost 4 bases, and 4 bases had no gene match. CDR1 and CDR2 from the germline V gene are SGHRS and YFSETQ. As DNA, the CDR3 is TGCGCCAGCAGCCAGGGGACTAGCGGGAGTTACGAGCAGTACTTC. Its protein is CASSQGTSGSYEQYF. Looking up the rest from reference TRBV5-1 and TRBJ2-7 gives the full variable domain: KAGVTQTPRYLIKTRGQQVTLSCSPISGHRSVSWYQQTPGQGLQFLFEYFSETQRNKGNFPGRFSGRQFSNSRSEMNVSTLELGDSALYLCASSQGTSGSYEQYFGPGTRLTVT.

This sequence joins TRBV7-2 and TRBJ2-7; D possibly corresponds to TRBD2 (5 bases). Germline V gives CDR1 SGHTA, CDR2 FQGNSA. This CDR3 spans 15 amino acids. Trimming stripped 1 base from V and 0 bases from J, with 10 bases between. The CDR3: CASSLGRRSSYEQYF. The CDR3 coding sequence is TGTGCCAGCAGCTTAGGGCGGAGGAGCTCCTACGAGCAGTACTTC.

CDR3 amino acids: CACGDYEQYF. The CDR3 nucleotides read TGTGCCTGCGGGGACTACGAGCAGTACTTC. This chain connects TRBV19 to TRBJ2-7; D may be TRBD2 (6 bases). The germline CDR1 and CDR2 sequences are LNHDA and SQIVND (reference sequence). Trimming removed 11 bases at V and 3 bases at J, with 8 bases between. The CDR3 totals 10 residues.

The rearrangement links TRBV29-1 to TRBJ2-7; TRBD1 is a possible D gene (6 bases). The CDR3 runs 12 residues. Germline V gives CDR1 SQVTM, CDR2 ANQGSEA. Trimming took off 6 bases at V and 3 bases at J, with 12 bases between the two ends. The DNA for the CDR3 is TGCAGCGTGCCCGGACAGAGCTACGAGCAGTACTTC. Translating it yields CSVPGQSYEQYF.